This T cell receptor beta chain was obtained from a study of blood T cell repertoires in COVID-19. CDR1 and CDR2 from the germline V gene are SNHLY and FYNNEI. CDR3 length: 17 residues. Concerning this clone: At one end, the junction sequence differs from germline, possibly due to a read error.

TCRdb's copy holds only in-frame clones and misses some; the assay was immunoSEQ multiplex PCR. The table shows some 180,000 clones, with 89% occurring only once. The chain is built from TRBV2 and TRBJ2-2; TRBD1 aligns across 8 bases. Sequenced material: peripheral blood. The TCR originated in a man aged 40-50 years with acute or convalescent COVID-19. The CDR3 region is CASREGGQGPNTGELFF. CDR3 DNA: TGTGCCAGCAGAGAAGGTGGACAGGGCCCTAACACCGGGGAGCTGTTTTTT.